Each of the 4 T cell receptor beta chains below was sequenced from the same sample in a study of Tregs in tolerant kidney transplant recipients. The protocol was immunoSEQ multiplex PCR, while the TCRdb copy is restricted to in-frame clones and leaves out a portion. The sample shows approximately 15,000 clones, just under 80% of them seen only once. The sample in question was Tregs from blood, obtained before the transplant. The receptors were sampled from a human donor who received a combined kidney and bone marrow transplant.

The chain employs TRBV11-2 and TRBJ2-7; D might be TRBD2 (6 bases). The V end was cut by 3 bases, the J end by 2 bases, with 11 bases between. The germline gives CDR1 SGHAT, CDR2 FQNNGV. The CDR3 is 14 amino acids. The CDR3 DNA reads TGTGCCAGCAGCTTTACTAGCCGAACCTACGAGCAGTACTTC. It is translated as CASSFTSRTYEQYF.

This chain joins TRBV27 and TRBJ2-7, with unresolved D. Germline V gene data show CDR1 as MNHEY and CDR2 as SMNVEV (reference sequence). The CDR3 is 14 residues long. With 6 bases removed from V and 2 bases from J, the gap between germline ends came to 14 bases. In nucleotides, the CDR3 is TGTGCCAGCAGAGTCATCCATCGGGCCTACGAGCAGTACTTC. Its protein is CASRVIHRAYEQYF.

The V and J genes are TRBV6-6 and TRBJ2-3; 7 bases align to TRBD1. Germline-derived CDR1 and CDR2 are MNHNY and SVGAGI (reference sequence). This CDR3 contains 16 residues. J lost 6 bases, V lost 2 bases, and 11 bases had no gene match. The CDR3 here is CASSYPRGGVGDTQYF. CDR3 nucleotides: TGTGCCAGCAGTTACCCCAGAGGGGGCGTGGGCGATACGCAGTATTTT.

The chain carries TRBV2 and TRBJ2-2, with TRBD1 matching 8 bases. Germline V gene lookup returns CDR1 SNHLY and CDR2 FYNNEI. The length of the CDR3 is 14 residues. With 9 bases clipped from V and 1 base from J, the junction kept 4 bases outside the gene matches. CDR3 nucleotides: TGTGCCAGTTTCGGACAGGGGAACACCGGGGAGCTGTTTTTT. Translating gives CASFGQGNTGELFF.